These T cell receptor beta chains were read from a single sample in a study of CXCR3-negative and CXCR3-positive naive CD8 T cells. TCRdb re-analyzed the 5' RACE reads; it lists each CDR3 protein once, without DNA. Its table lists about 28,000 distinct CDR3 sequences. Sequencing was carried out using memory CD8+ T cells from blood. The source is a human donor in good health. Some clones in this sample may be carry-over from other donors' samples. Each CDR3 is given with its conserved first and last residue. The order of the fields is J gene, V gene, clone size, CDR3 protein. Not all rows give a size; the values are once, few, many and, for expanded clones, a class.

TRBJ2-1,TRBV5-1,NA,CASSFIPFRVRSSYNEQFF
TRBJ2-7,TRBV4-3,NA,CASSQDRAGTDEQYF
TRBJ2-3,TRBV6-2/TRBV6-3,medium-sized,CASSYSGGVTDTQYF
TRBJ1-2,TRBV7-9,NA,CASRTTGIYGYTF
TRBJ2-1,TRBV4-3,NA,CASSQDFGGSYNEQFF
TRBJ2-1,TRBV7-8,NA,CASSLSGEEQFF
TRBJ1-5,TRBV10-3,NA,CAISVGPGQGTDADQPQHF
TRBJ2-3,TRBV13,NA,CASSWALAGYRDTQYF
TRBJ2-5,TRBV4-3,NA,CASSPGGLQETQYF
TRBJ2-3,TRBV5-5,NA,CASSFGALGSTDTQYF
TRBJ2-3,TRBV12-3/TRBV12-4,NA,CASSYPSMGRGSDTQYF
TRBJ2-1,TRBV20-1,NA,CSGQGLYNEQFF
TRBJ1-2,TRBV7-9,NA,CASSPTTGGSDYGYTF
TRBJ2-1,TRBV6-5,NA,CASSYSKNEQFF